The 6 T cell receptor beta chains reported below all come from one sample, sequenced in a study of read filtering for tumor transcriptome and immune sequencing. Molecular barcoded adaptors covering alpha/delta and beta/gamma chains were used on approximately 400 ng RNA. Via MiXCR, TCRdb re-called the reads, giving one row per CDR3 protein. The sample lists about 90,000 distinct CDR3 sequences, over 9% seen once, with under 15% in the top ten. The sample comprised a population of CD138-negative cells sorted from bone marrow. The receptors were gathered from a donor at least 40 years old with multiple myeloma.

This clonotype was seen ten or more times. The J gene is TRBJ2-5, the V gene TRBV7-3; 8 nucleotides match TRBD1. The CDR3 spans 13 residues. With 5 bases clipped from V and 5 bases from J, the junction kept 4 bases outside the gene matches. The V gene's germline CDR1 is SGHTA and CDR2 FQGTGA. CDR3 in DNA: TGTGCCAGCAGCCAGGGGGCTGCCGAGACCCAGTACTTC. Translation: CASSQGAAETQYF.

This clonotype was found many times. The chain has TRBV20-1 and TRBJ2-5, with 9 bases identical to TRBD2. There are 12 residues in the CDR3. Germline trimming cut 6 bases from V and 4 bases from J; bases unmatched to any gene: 3. In germline, CDR1 is DFQATT, CDR2 SNEGSKA (reference sequence). CDR3 sequence: CSASTSGETQYF. CDR3 DNA sequence: TGCAGTGCGTCGACTAGCGGAGAGACCCAGTACTTC.

This chain uses TRBV24-1 with TRBJ2-5, with D hard to call. V gave up 9 bases and J gave up 5 bases, with 15 bases separating them. CDR3 length equals 13 residues. CDR1 is KGHDR, CDR2 SFDVKD, per germline. The CDR3 DNA reads TGTGCCACCGGCAGGTCGGCTTCGGAGACCCAGTACTTC. Encoded protein: CATGRSASETQYF.

This clonotype was seen at least ten times. The chain is built from TRBV2 and TRBJ1-1, with D perhaps TRBD1 (5 bases). The CDR3 spans 14 residues. Germline values: CDR1 SNHLY, CDR2 FYNNEI. Trimming removed 3 bases from V and 6 bases from J, with 14 bases in between. The CDR3 reads CASSDLTGGAEAFF. CDR3 sequence (DNA): TGTGCCAGCAGTGACCTTACCGGGGGGGCTGAAGCTTTCTTT. Using reference TRBV2 and TRBJ1-1 for the parts outside the CDR3, the full variable domain is EPEVTQTPSHQVTQMGQEVILRCVPISNHLYFYWYRQILGQKVEFLVSFYNNEISEKSEIFDDQFSVERPDGSNFTLKIRSTKLEDSAMYFCASSDLTGGAEAFFGQGTRLTVV.

This clonotype was seen a handful of times. One base away lies a much larger clone, so this may be a sequencing read error. V usage is TRBV11-3 and J usage is TRBJ2-2, with 7 bases that match TRBD2. CDR3 length equals 16 residues. Germline loops: CDR1 SGHNT, CDR2 YENEEA. DNA of the CDR3: TGTGCCAGCAGCTTACTCGGGACTACGGTGACCGGGGAGCTGCTTTTT. Translating gives CASSLLGTTVTGELLF.

The CDR3 region is CASSFRGDGTEAFF. CDR3 DNA sequence: TGTGCCAGCAGTTTCAGGGGGGACGGGACTGAAGCTTTCTTT. This sequence joins TRBV12-3 or TRBV12-4 and TRBJ1-1; 7 bases are shared with TRBD1. The CDR3 spans 14 residues. Germline trimming cut 3 bases from V and 5 bases from J; bases unmatched to any gene: 6.